This passage covers 30 T cell receptor beta chains from one sample sequenced in a study of breast tumors, draining lymph nodes, adjacent tissues. One entry per CDR3 protein, called by TCRdb with MiXCR from the multiplex PCR reads. The sample consists of roughly 25,000 distinct CDR3 sequences, about 70% of them appearing once. Source material: tumor-adjacent breast tissue. These receptor sequences come from a female donor with breast cancer. Some clones in this sample may be carry-over from other donors' samples.

The chain carries TRBV12-3 or TRBV12-4 and TRBJ2-3, with 10 bases that match TRBD2. The CDR3 length is 15 residues. V gave up 4 bases and J gave up 3 bases; unmatched junction bases: 4. CDR3 residues: CASSYSGRPTDTQYF. CDR3 sequence (DNA): TGTGCCAGCAGTTATAGCGGGAGGCCGACAGATACGCAGTATTTT.

Turning to this clonotype: The junction differs from germline at one of its ends, possibly a read error. V and J are TRBV6-1 and TRBJ2-7; 15 bases are shared with TRBD2. Germline values: CDR1 MNHNS, CDR2 SASEGT. The CDR3 contains 17 residues. The CDR3 here is CAIREGLAGGRSNEQYF. CDR3 DNA sequence: TGTGCCATCAGAGAGGGACTAGCGGGGGGACGCTCCAACGAGCAGTACTTC.

V gene TRBV5-1 combines with J gene TRBJ2-7; maybe TRBD1 (5 bases). CDR1 is SGHRS and CDR2 is YFSETQ in the germline V gene. This CDR3 has 13 amino acids. Trimming pared 4 bases from V and 3 bases from J, leaving 11 bases between. The CDR3 DNA reads as TGCGCCAGCAGCCTGAAGGGGATCTACGAGCAGTACTTC. Its translation: CASSLKGIYEQYF. The whole variable domain, filled in from reference TRBV5-1 and TRBJ2-7, reads KAGVTQTPRYLIKTRGQQVTLSCSPISGHRSVSWYQQTPGQGLQFLFEYFSETQRNKGNFPGRFSGRQFSNSRSEMNVSTLELGDSALYLCASSLKGIYEQYFGPGTRLTVT.

V gene TRBV27 combines with J gene TRBJ2-3; 12 bases are a match to TRBD2. The V segment lost 5 bases and the J segment 6 bases; nucleotides outside the gene matches: 12. Germline-derived CDR1 and CDR2 are MNHEY and SMNVEV (reference sequence). The CDR3 extends over 17 amino acids. CDR3 amino acids: CASSQKRRTSGVDTQYF. The CDR3 nucleotides read TGTGCCAGCAGTCAAAAGCGTCGGACTAGCGGGGTGGATACGCAGTATTTT.

This clonotype was seen ten or more times. CDR3 sequence: CASSPSFGGRRANVLTF. The CDR3 region has the DNA TGTGCCAGCAGCCCGTCTTTTGGCGGCCGACGGGCCAACGTCCTGACTTTC. The chain couples TRBV7-6 to TRBJ2-6; D is unresolved. Germline CDR1 and CDR2: SGHVS and FNYEAQ. The germline V and J ends were trimmed by 5 bases and 5 bases, with 19 bases remaining between them. The CDR3 runs to 17 residues.

The chain uses TRBV7-2 and TRBJ2-1; D gene ambiguous. The CDR3 runs 13 residues. Trimming left V 1 base short and J 8 bases short, with 9 bases between. Germline V gives CDR1 SGHTA, CDR2 FQGNSA. The CDR3 bases are TGTGCCAGCAGCTTAGATCAGCCCTATGAGCAGTTCTTC. Residues: CASSLDQPYEQFF.

The chain is built from TRBV19 and TRBJ2-1; TRBD1 matches at 7 bases. Germline V gives CDR1 LNHDA, CDR2 SQIVND (reference sequence). The trim removed 5 bases at V and 6 bases at J, leaving 7 bases unmatched. The CDR3 has 14 amino acids. CDR3 nucleotide sequence: TGTGCCAGTAGTTTTGACAGGGCCGGCAATGAGCAGTTCTTC. It encodes CASSFDRAGNEQFF.

Comments on this clonotype: A much more abundant neighbour one base away suggests this may be a read error. V usage is TRBV4-1 and J usage is TRBJ2-3, with a weak D call TRBD1 (5 bases). Trimming took 4 bases from V and 14 from J, leaving 16 bases between them. The CDR3 has 12 amino acids. Per germline, CDR1 MGHRA and CDR2 YSYEKL. CDR3 residues: CASSLPGQGLYF. As DNA, the CDR3 is TGCGCCAGCAGCCTCCCGGGCCAGGGTTTGTATTTT.

The chain employs TRBV18 and TRBJ2-7; D possibly uses TRBD1 or TRBD2 (5 bases each). In germline, CDR1 is KGHSH, CDR2 LQKENI. The CDR3 covers 13 residues. V dropped 4 bases and J dropped 3 bases, with 10 bases sitting between them. Here the CDR3 reads CASSRGGSYEQYF. As DNA, the CDR3 is TGTGCCAGCTCACGTGGGGGTAGCTACGAGCAGTACTTC. The full variable domain, with the rest looked up from reference TRBV18 and TRBJ2-7, is NAGVMQNPRHLVRRRGQEARLRCSPMKGHSHVYWYRQLPEEGLKFMVYLQKENIIDESGMPKERFSAEFPKEGPSILRIQQVVRGDSAAYFCASSRGGSYEQYFGPGTRLTVT.

The chain joins TRBV18 to TRBJ2-7, with 8 bases that match TRBD2. Trimming cost V 4 bases and J 1 base; bases outside gene matches: 9. The CDR3 is made up of 16 amino acids. CDR1 KGHSH and CDR2 LQKENI come from the germline V gene. CDR3 sequence: CASSHTGPGGSYEQYF. Written as DNA, the CDR3 is TGTGCCAGCTCACACACGGGTCCGGGAGGGTCCTACGAGCAGTACTTC.

The V gene is TRBV5-1, the J gene TRBJ2-7; tentatively, D is TRBD1 (5 bases). The length of the CDR3 is 14 residues. Germline V lookup: CDR1 SGHRS, CDR2 YFSETQ. Trimming took off 2 bases at V and 6 bases at J, with 15 bases between the two ends. This CDR3 is CASSFRSQGTEQYF. The CDR3 nucleotides are TGCGCCAGCAGCTTTCGGTCGCAGGGCACCGAGCAGTACTTC.

The chain uses TRBV5-5 and TRBJ1-5; no firm D call. The CDR3 consists of 15 residues. V was cut by 4 bases and J by 0 bases, with 11 bases left in between. Germline loops: CDR1 SGHKS, CDR2 YYEKEE (reference sequence). CDR3 nucleotides: TGTGCCAGCAGCCCGGACGTCTATAGCAATCAGCCCCAGCATTTT. This sequence encodes CASSPDVYSNQPQHF.

The genes are TRBV13 and TRBJ2-7; D remains unclear. In germline, CDR1 is PRHDT, CDR2 FYEKMQ (reference sequence). Between the trimmed V and J ends, which lost 5 bases and 0 bases, there was a span of 2 bases. This CDR3 region has 11 residues. The CDR3 protein is CASSRSYEQYF. The CDR3 bases are TGTGCCAGCAGCCGCTCCTACGAGCAGTACTTC.

The gene calls are TRBV24-1 and TRBJ2-1, with D possibly being TRBD2 (6 bases). Between the trimmed V and J ends, which lost 6 bases and 10 bases, there was a span of 9 bases. This CDR3 comprises 11 residues. Per germline, CDR1 KGHDR and CDR2 SFDVKD. CDR3 residues: CATSLAKEQFF. The CDR3 DNA follows: TGTGCCACCAGTCTAGCGAAGGAGCAGTTCTTC.

This chain uses TRBV7-8 with TRBJ2-1; 7 bases line up with TRBD2. V lost 2 bases to trimming and J lost 9 bases; unmatched junction nucleotides: 10. This CDR3 contains 15 residues. CDR1 and CDR2 (germline): SGHVS, FQNEAQ. CDR3 sequence reads: CASSLYATAGIEQFF. Here the CDR3 DNA reads TGTGCCAGCAGCTTATATGCCACAGCGGGAATTGAGCAGTTCTTC.

The rearrangement links TRBV2 to TRBJ2-1; D assignment may be TRBD1 or TRBD2 (5 bases each). The CDR3 is 14 amino acids. Trimming pared 4 bases from V and 4 bases from J, leaving 11 bases between. Germline CDR1 is SNHLY and CDR2 is FYNNEI. DNA of the CDR3: TGTGCCAGCAGTGCGGGAAAGGGGTACAATGAGCAGTTCTTC. Protein: CASSAGKGYNEQFF.

The rearrangement links TRBV2 to TRBJ2-3; TRBD2 matches at 7 bases. Germline CDR1 and CDR2: SNHLY and FYNNEI. The J segment lost 4 bases and the V segment lost 3 bases, leaving 13 bases of the junction unmatched. The CDR3 totals 17 residues. CDR3 sequence (DNA): TGTGCCAGCAGTGACTCGGCGGGAGTGTACGGCCCAGATACGCAGTATTTT. Its translation: CASSDSAGVYGPDTQYF.

The chain joins TRBV5-4 to TRBJ2-5; no clear D gene. Per germline, CDR1 SGHNT and CDR2 YYREEE (reference sequence). The CDR3 covers 14 residues. With 1 base removed from V and 8 bases from J, the gap between germline ends came to 15 bases. CDR3 sequence reads: CASSLRGGDGTQYF. The CDR3 nucleotides are TGTGCCAGCAGCTTGCGTGGTGGAGATGGAACCCAGTACTTC.

This clonotype was seen once. The J gene is TRBJ2-3, the V gene TRBV15; no firm D call. This CDR3 comprises 15 residues. V was pared by 2 bases and J by 3 bases, with 12 bases between. CDR1 is LNHNV, CDR2 YYDKDF, per germline (reference sequence). Here the CDR3 reads CATSRKGQGTDTQYF. The CDR3 DNA reads as TGTGCCACCAGCAGAAAGGGCCAAGGAACAGATACGCAGTATTTT.

J is TRBJ2-2 and V is TRBV19; D unresolved. CDR1 is LNHDA, CDR2 SQIVND, per germline (reference sequence). This CDR3 region has 14 residues. V was shortened by 7 bases and J by 0 bases, with 9 bases between the two germline ends. CDR3 sequence (DNA): TGTGCCAGTAAGACCGTAACGAACACCGGGGAGCTGTTTTTT. This codes for CASKTVTNTGELFF.

This chain connects TRBV15 to TRBJ2-7; no firm D call. V lost 1 base to trimming and J lost 0 bases, with 13 bases between them. This CDR3 spans 16 amino acids. Germline-derived CDR1 and CDR2 are LNHNV and YYDKDF (reference sequence). CDR3 amino acids: CATSRVRRQTSYEQYF. The CDR3 DNA follows: TGTGCCACCAGCAGAGTCCGGCGGCAAACCTCCTACGAGCAGTACTTC.

This chain links TRBV20-1 with TRBJ2-7, with 12 bases fitting TRBD2. CDR3 size: 14 residues. The ends lost 5 bases at V and 2 bases at J; junction bases unmatched: 4. From germline, CDR1 is DFQATT and CDR2 SNEGSKA (reference sequence). CDR3 sequence: CSAERTSGAYEQYF. The CDR3 DNA sequence: TGCAGTGCTGAAAGGACTAGCGGGGCCTACGAGCAGTACTTC.

The chain combines TRBV5-1 with TRBJ2-7; D is undetermined. V was pared by 2 bases and J by 2 bases, with 8 bases between. The CDR3 extends over 13 amino acids. The germline V gene encodes CDR1 SGHRS and CDR2 YFSETQ. The CDR3 loop is CASSFSGTYEQYF. The CDR3 nucleotides are TGCGCCAGCAGCTTCTCAGGAACCTACGAGCAGTACTTC.

The chain recombines TRBV7-9 with TRBJ1-6; D ambiguous. CDR1 and CDR2 from the germline V gene are SEHNR and FQNEAQ (reference sequence). The CDR3 extends over 13 amino acids. With 1 base removed from V and 5 bases from J, the gap between germline ends came to 3 bases. DNA of the CDR3: TGTGCCAGCAGCTTAGGACATAATTCACCCCTCCACTTT. This translates into CASSLGHNSPLHF.

V and J are TRBV6-5 and TRBJ1-4; D uncertain. V dropped 8 bases and J dropped 6 bases, with 7 bases sitting between them. The CDR3 runs 11 residues. Germline CDR1 reads MNHEY; CDR2 reads SVGAGI. CDR3 nucleotides: TGTGCCAGCGGGAGGGATGAAAAACTGTTTTTT. It specifies CASGRDEKLFF.

V gene TRBV5-4 combines with J gene TRBJ2-2; 13 positions agree with TRBD2. This CDR3 region has 17 residues. The V gene end was trimmed by 3 bases and the J gene end by 3 bases; junction bases not matched to a gene: 5. Per the germline V gene, CDR1 is SGHNT and CDR2 is YYREEE (reference sequence). CDR3 in amino acids: CASSSGTSGKDTGELFF. CDR3 bases: TGTGCCAGCAGCTCGGGGACTAGCGGGAAAGACACCGGGGAGCTGTTTTTT.

The sample holds one count of this clonotype. The chain employs TRBV20-1 and TRBJ1-6; D is unclear. The length of the CDR3 is 15 residues. V was trimmed by 0 bases and J by 10 bases, leaving 16 bases between them. CDR1 DFQATT and CDR2 SNEGSKA come from the germline V gene (reference sequence). The CDR3 loop is CSAREDGAPGSPLHF. The CDR3 coding sequence is TGCAGTGCTAGAGAGGACGGAGCCCCTGGGTCACCCCTCCACTTT.

The chain couples TRBV5-1 to TRBJ1-1; D gene uncertain. The CDR3 is 15 residues long. V lost 5 bases to trimming and J lost 0 bases, with 14 bases between them. CDR1 and CDR2 (germline): SGHRS, YFSETQ. The DNA for the CDR3 is TGCGCCAGCAGACAGTTTGCAGGTATGAACACTGAAGCTTTCTTT. Encoded protein: CASRQFAGMNTEAFF.

V is TRBV25-1 and J is TRBJ2-1; TRBD2 matches 7 bases. Germline CDR1 is MGHDK and CDR2 is SYGVNS. This CDR3 region has 15 residues. V lost 2 bases to trimming and J lost 5 bases; unmatched junction nucleotides: 6. The DNA for the CDR3 is TGTGCCAGCAGTGAAAGGGGCGGGAGACACAATGAGCAGTTCTTC. Protein: CASSERGGRHNEQFF. Based on the CDR3 plus reference TRBV25-1 and TRBJ2-1, the full variable domain is EADIYQTPRYLVIGTGKKITLECSQTMGHDKMYWYQQDPGMELHLIHYSYGVNSTEKGDLSSESTVSRIRTEHFPLTLESARPSHTSQYLCASSERGGRHNEQFFGPGTRLTVL.

This clonotype rates as medium-sized. The gene calls are TRBV2 and TRBJ2-7, with 10 nucleotides matching TRBD2. Trimming cost V 6 bases and J 10 bases; bases outside gene matches: 3. Per the germline V gene, CDR1 is SNHLY and CDR2 is FYNNEI. The CDR3 extends over 11 amino acids. This CDR3 is CASRGLAFQYF. CDR3 DNA sequence: TGTGCCAGCAGGGGACTAGCGTTCCAGTACTTC.